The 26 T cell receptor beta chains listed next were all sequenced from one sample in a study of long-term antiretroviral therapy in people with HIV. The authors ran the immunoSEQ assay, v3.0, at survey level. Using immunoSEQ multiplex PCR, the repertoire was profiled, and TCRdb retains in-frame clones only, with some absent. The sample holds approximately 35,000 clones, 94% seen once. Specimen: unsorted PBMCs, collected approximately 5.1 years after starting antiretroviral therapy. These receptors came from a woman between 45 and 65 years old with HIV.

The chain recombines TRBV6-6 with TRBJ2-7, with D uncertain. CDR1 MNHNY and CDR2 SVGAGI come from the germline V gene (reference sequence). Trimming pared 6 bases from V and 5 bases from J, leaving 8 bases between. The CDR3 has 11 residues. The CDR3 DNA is TGTGCCAGCAGGACGTCCCACGAGCAGTACTTC. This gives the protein CASRTSHEQYF.

The CDR3 DNA sequence: TGTGCCAGTACTCCCGTGCGGGGGGGCGTTAGGTATGAGCAGTTCTTC. Translating gives CASTPVRGGVRYEQFF. This chain joins TRBV19 and TRBJ2-1, with 9 bases identical to TRBD2. This CDR3 spans 16 amino acids. Germline V gene data show CDR1 as LNHDA and CDR2 as SQIVND (reference sequence). J lost 8 bases, V lost 7 bases, and 15 bases had no gene match.

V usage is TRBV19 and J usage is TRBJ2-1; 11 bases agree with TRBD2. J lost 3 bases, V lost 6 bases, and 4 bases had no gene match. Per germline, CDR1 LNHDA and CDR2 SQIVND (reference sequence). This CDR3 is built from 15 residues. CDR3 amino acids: CASSLLAGGYNEQFF. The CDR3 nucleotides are TGTGCCAGTAGCCTGCTAGCGGGGGGCTACAATGAGCAGTTCTTC.

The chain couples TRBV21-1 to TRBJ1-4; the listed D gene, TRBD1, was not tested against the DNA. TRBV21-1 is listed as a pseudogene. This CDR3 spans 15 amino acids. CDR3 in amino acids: CASRLRAGRREKLFF. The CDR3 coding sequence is TGTGCCAGCAGGCTCCGAGCAGGGCGAAGGGAAAAACTGTTTTTT.

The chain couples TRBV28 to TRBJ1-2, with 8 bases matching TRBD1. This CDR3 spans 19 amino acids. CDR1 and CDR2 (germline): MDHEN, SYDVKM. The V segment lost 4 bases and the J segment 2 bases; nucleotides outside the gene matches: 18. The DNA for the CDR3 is TGTGCCAGCAGTTACATAACCCTCACAGGGGGGACTATCAACTATGGCTACACCTTC. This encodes CASSYITLTGGTINYGYTF.

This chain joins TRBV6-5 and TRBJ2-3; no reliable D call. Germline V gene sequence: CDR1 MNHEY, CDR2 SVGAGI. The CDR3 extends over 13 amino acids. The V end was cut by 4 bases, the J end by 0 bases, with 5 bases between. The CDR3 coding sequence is TGTGCCAGCAGTTTACTGAGCACAGATACGCAGTATTTT. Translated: CASSLLSTDTQYF.

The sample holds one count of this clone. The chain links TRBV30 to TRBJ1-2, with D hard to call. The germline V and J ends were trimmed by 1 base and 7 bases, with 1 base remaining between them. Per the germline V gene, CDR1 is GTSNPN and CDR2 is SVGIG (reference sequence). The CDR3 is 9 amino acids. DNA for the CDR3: TGTGCCTGGAGTGGTGGCTACACCTTC. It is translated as CAWSGGYTF.

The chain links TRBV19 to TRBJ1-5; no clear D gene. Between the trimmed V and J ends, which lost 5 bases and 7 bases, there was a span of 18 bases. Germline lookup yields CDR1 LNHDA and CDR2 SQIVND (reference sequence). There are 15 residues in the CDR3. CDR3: CASSRMQASVQPQHF. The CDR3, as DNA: TGTGCCAGTAGTCGGATGCAGGCTTCAGTGCAGCCCCAGCATTTT. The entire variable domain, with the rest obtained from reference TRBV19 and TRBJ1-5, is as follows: DGGITQSPKYLFRKEGQNVTLSCEQNLNHDAMYWYRQDPGQGLRLIYYSQIVNDFQKGDIAEGYSVSREKKESFPLTVTSAQKNPTAFYLCASSRMQASVQPQHFGDGTRLSIL.

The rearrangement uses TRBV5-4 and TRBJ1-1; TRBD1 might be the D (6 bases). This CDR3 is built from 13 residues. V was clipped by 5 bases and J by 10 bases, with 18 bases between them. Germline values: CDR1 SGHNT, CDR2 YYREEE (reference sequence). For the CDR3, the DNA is TGTGCCAGCAGAGGAGGGCAGGGGCGCCCAGCTTTCTTT. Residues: CASRGGQGRPAFF.

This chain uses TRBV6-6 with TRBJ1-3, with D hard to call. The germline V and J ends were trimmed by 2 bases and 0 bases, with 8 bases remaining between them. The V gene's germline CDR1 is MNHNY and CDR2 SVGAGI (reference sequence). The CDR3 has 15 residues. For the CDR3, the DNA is TGTGCCAGCAGTTACCCGAGCCACTCTGGAAACACCATATATTTT. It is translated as CASSYPSHSGNTIYF.

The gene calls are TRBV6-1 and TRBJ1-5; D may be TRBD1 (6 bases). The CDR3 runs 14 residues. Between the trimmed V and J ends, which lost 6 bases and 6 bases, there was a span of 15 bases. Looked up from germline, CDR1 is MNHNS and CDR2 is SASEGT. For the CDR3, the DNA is TGTGCCAGCAGGGAAACAGGGTTCACTCAGCCCCAGCATTTT. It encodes CASRETGFTQPQHF.

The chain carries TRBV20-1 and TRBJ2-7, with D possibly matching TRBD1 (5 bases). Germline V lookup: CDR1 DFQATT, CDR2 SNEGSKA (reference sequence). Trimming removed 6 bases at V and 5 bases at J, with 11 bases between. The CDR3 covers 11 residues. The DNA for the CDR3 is TGCAGTGCGCAGGGCCCCAACGAGCAGTACTTC. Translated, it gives CSAQGPNEQYF.

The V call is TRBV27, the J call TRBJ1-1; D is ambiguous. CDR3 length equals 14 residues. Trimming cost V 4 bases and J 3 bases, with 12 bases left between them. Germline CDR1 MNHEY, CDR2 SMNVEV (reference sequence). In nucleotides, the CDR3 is TGTGCCAGCAGTTGGCGGCGGGTTGACACTGAAGCTTTCTTT. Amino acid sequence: CASSWRRVDTEAFF.

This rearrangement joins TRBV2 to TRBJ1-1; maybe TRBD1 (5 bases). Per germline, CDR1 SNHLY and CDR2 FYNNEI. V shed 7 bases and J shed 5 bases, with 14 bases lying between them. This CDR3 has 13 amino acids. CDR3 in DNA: TGTGCCAGCACCCGGGGCTGGGAGACTGAAGCTTTCTTT. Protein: CASTRGWETEAFF.

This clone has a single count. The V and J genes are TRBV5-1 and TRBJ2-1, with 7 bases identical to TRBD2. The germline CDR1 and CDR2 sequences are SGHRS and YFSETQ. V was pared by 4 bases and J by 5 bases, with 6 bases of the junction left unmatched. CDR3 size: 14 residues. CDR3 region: CASSQVAGHNEQFF. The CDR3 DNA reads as TGCGCCAGCAGCCAGGTAGCGGGTCACAATGAGCAGTTCTTC.

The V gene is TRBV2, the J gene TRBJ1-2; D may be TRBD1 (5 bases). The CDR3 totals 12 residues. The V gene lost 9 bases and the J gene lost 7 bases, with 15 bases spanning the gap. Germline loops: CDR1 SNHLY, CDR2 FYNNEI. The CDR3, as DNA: TGTGCCAGGACCTCGGGGGGGACTGGCTACACCTTC. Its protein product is CARTSGGTGYTF. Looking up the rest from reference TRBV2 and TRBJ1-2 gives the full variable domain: EPEVTQTPSHQVTQMGQEVILRCVPISNHLYFYWYRQILGQKVEFLVSFYNNEISEKSEIFDDQFSVERPDGSNFTLKIRSTKLEDSAMYFCARTSGGTGYTFGSGTRLTVV.

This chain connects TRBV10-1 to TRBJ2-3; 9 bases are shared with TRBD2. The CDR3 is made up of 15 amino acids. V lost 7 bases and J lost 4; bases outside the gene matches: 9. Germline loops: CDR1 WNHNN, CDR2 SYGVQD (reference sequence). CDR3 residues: CASKAAGGPSDTQYF. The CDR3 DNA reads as TGCGCCAGCAAAGCGGCGGGGGGGCCCTCAGATACGCAGTATTTT.

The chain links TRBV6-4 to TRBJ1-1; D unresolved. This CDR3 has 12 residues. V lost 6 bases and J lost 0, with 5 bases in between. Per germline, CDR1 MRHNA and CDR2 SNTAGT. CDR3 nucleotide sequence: TGTGCCAGCAGGGGTGTGAACACTGAAGCTTTCTTT. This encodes CASRGVNTEAFF.

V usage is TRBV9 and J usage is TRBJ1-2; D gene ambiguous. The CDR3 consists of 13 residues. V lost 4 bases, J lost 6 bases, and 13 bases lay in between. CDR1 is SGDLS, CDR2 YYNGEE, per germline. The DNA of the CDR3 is TGTGCCAGCAGCCCCGGGCCCGAGAATGGCTACACCTTC. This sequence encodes CASSPGPENGYTF.

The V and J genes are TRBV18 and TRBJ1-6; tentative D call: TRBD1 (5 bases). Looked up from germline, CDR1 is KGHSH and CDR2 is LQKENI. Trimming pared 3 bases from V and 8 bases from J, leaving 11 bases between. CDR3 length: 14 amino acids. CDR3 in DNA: TGTGCCAGCTCACCGGGACTGGGGGATTCACCCCTCCACTTT. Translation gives CASSPGLGDSPLHF.

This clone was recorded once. The CDR3 loop is CASSLAAGLGGELFF. As DNA, the CDR3 is TGCGCCAGCAGCTTGGCGGCAGGGCTAGGCGGGGAGCTGTTTTTT. This rearrangement joins TRBV5-1 to TRBJ2-2; TRBD1 is a possible D gene (5 bases). Looked up from germline, CDR1 is SGHRS and CDR2 is YFSETQ. V lost 0 bases and J lost 7, with 13 bases in between. The CDR3 covers 15 residues.

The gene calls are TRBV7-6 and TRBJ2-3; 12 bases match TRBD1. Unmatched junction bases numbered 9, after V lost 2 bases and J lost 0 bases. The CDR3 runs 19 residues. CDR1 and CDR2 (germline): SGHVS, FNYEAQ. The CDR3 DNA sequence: TGTGCCAGCAGCTTAAGGTCCGGGACAGGGGGCTGGAGCACAGATACGCAGTATTTT. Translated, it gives CASSLRSGTGGWSTDTQYF.

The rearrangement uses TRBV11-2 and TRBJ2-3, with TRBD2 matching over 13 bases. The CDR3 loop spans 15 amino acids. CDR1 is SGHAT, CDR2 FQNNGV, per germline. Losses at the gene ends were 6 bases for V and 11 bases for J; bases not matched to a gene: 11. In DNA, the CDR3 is TGTGCCAGCAGTCCGGATCGACTAGCGGGGGGAAGGCAGTATTTT. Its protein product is CASSPDRLAGGRQYF.

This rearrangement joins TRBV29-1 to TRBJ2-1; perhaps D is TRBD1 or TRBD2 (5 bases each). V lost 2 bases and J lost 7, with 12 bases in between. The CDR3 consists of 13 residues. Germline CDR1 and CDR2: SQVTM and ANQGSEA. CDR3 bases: TGCAGCGTTGAATCGGGGCTCGTAAATGAGCAGTTCTTC. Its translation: CSVESGLVNEQFF.

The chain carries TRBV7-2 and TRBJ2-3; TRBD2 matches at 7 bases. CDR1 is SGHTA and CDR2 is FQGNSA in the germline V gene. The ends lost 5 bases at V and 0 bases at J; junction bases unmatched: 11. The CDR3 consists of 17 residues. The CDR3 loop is CASSPSSGSASTDTQYF. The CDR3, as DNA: TGTGCCAGCAGCCCCTCTAGCGGATCTGCTAGCACAGATACGCAGTATTTT.

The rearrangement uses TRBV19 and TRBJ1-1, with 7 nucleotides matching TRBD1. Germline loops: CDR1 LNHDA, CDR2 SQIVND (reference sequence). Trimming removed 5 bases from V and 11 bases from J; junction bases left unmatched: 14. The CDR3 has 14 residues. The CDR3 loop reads CASSYRQGKNEAFF. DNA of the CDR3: TGTGCCAGTAGTTACCGACAGGGTAAGAACGAGGCTTTCTTT.